This T cell receptor (beta chain) was sequenced for a study of blood T cell repertoires in COVID-19 (dated by TCRdb to about 2020). Study-level background: Samples covering the acute and convalescent phases of COVID-19 were provided by collaborators in the United States, Italy and Spain. The prospective study material was composed of cDNA or gDNA derived from T cells, B-cell-depleted T cells, or PBMCs. The sample metadata nearly always contained a de-identified subject ID, COVID-19 status, age in years and sex. HLA class I and class II types, where available, came from metadata supplied by the sample provider rather than from assay-based typing. The repertoires were released in a freely available public database intended as a resource for research on the immune response to SARS-CoV-2. Subjects who had been exposed to COVID-19, were actively infected with it, or had recovered from it provided the deeply sampled blood TCRbeta repertoires that made up the dataset. Samples came from the ongoing ImmuneRACE study (first 160 participants) plus 1,254 subjects from 6 global collaborators. Findings and caveats that apply to the study as a whole: How much clinical and demographic metadata was included differed by source and by participant, and the metadata was provided uncurated.

Trimming takes 3 bases from V and 14 bases from J, and the germline ends sit 14 bases apart. Including the terminal cysteine and phenylalanine, the CDR3 comprises 13 residues. This entry keeps only the CDR3 DNA: 39 bases, framed from base 1. CDR1 LGHDT and CDR2 YNNKEL are derived from the germline V gene (reference sequence). The immunoSEQ Assay, a bias-controlled multiplex PCR, was used to amplify TCRbeta CDR3 regions from genomic DNA. Per the source publication's procedure: Within the assay, amplification of reference gene primers was used to estimate how many nucleated cells each sample contained. To quantify the absolute abundance of each unique TCRbeta CDR3 rearrangement, sequence reads were collapsed and filtered. For each sample, productive Simpson clonality was calculated as the square root of Simpson's diversity index across productive rearrangements. This is the immuneACCESS table as TCRdb keeps it, with only in-frame sequences that have V and J called. A part of the clones is gone; compared with another copy, unresolved V genes explain less than half, and the rest is unexplained. The V and J calls and clone size were taken over from that table, and D and trimming were inferred from the DNA. The sample table records 40,000 or so clones; roughly 80% of these occur just once. 5% to 6.5% of the sample is held by the ten biggest clonotypes.

Whole blood was collected in K2EDTA tubes by collaborating institutions according to the institutions' own protocols. For TCRbeta analysis, collaborators shipped samples in one of three forms: frozen whole blood, isolated PBMCs, or DNA extracted from either of those sample types. This clone showed up just a few times. The specificity of this receptor is unknown. Qualities for individual bases were not recorded, and no much larger clone is one base off. Rearrangement joined TRBV3-1 (or the pseudogene TRBV3-2) to TRBJ1-6; perhaps TRBD1 is the D gene, with 6 bases matching. Sequencing input: peripheral blood. The source of this sequence is a middle-aged man with active COVID-19. DNA sequence: TGTGCCAGCAGCCACAACCGGGACACAGCCCTCCACTTT. It codes for CASSHNRDTALHF.